This TCR beta chain was sequenced during a study of shared clonotypes between healthy human individuals. Overall study: Per donor, CD8 memory used one plate, CD8 naive used two, CD4 memory used three and CD4 naive used three. Whole-study findings and limits: Compared with clonotypes that all four donors shared, non-shared clonotypes had lower generation probabilities.

Worth noting for this clone: As yet, its antigen is unknown.

Clones were sequenced by immunoSEQ multiplex PCR, and TCRdb holds only the in-frame ones, with some missing. Of approximately 330,000 clones detected, around 70% appear once; the ten largest clones hold more than 9%. This CDR3 spans 13 amino acids. Per the germline V gene, CDR1 is KGHSH and CDR2 is LQKENI. The germline V and J ends were trimmed by 1 base and 5 bases, with 8 bases remaining between them. The source material was memory CD4+ T cells sorted from blood. Subset described: CD45RA-negative fraction. This receptor was identified in a young man in good health. V usage is TRBV18 and J usage is TRBJ2-5; D might be TRBD2 (6 bases). CDR3 DNA sequence: TGTGCCAGCTCACCACTGGGGAGGGAGACCCAGTACTTC. This gives the protein CASSPLGRETQYF.